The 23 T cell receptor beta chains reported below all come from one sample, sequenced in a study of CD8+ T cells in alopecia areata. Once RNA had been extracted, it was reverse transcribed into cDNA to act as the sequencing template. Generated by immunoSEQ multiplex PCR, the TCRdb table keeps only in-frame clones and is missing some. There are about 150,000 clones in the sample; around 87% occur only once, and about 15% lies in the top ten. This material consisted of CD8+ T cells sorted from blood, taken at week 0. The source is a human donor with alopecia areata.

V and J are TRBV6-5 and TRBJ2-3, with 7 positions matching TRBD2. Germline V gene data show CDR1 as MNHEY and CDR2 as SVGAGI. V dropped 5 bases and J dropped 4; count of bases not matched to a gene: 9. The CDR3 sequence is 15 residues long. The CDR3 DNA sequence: TGTGCCAGCAGTCCAGCGGGGCGGGCCCCAGATACGCAGTATTTT. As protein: CASSPAGRAPDTQYF.

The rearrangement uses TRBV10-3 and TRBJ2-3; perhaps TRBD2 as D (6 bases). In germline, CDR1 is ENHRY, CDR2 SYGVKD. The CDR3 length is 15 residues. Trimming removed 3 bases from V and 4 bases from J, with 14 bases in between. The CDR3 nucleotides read TGTGCCATCAGTGATACTGGCGGGAAAGCAGATACGCAGTATTTT. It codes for CAISDTGGKADTQYF.

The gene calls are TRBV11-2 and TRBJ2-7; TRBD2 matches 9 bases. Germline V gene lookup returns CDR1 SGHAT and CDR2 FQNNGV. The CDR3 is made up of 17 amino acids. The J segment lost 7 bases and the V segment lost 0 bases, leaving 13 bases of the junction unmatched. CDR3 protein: CASSLDGYAGGPSEQYF. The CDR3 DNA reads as TGTGCCAGCAGCTTAGATGGGTACGCGGGAGGGCCGAGTGAGCAGTACTTC.

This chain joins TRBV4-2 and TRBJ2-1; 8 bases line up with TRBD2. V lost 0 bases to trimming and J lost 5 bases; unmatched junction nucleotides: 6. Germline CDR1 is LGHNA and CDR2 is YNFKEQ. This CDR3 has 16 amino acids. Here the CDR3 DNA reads TGTGCCAGCAGCCAAGAGGTACTAGCGGAAAACAATGAGCAGTTCTTC. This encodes CASSQEVLAENNEQFF.

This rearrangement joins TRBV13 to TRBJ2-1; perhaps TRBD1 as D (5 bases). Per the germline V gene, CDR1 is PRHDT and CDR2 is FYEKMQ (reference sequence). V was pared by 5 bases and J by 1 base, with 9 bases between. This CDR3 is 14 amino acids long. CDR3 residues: CASSPRVSYNEQFF. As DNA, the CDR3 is TGTGCCAGCAGCCCCAGGGTTTCCTACAATGAGCAGTTCTTC.

CDR3 in amino acids: CASSPVGPDYEQYF. CDR3 DNA sequence: TGTGCCAGCAGTCCCGTGGGGCCGGACTACGAGCAGTACTTC. The chain carries TRBV27 and TRBJ2-7, with D maybe TRBD1 (5 bases). V dropped 5 bases and J dropped 3 bases, with 14 bases sitting between them. Germline values: CDR1 MNHEY, CDR2 SMNVEV (reference sequence). This CDR3 is built from 14 residues.

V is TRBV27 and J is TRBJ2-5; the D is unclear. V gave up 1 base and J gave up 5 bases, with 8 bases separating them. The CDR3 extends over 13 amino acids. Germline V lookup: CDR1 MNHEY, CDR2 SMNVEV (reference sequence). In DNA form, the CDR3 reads TGTGCCAGCAGTTTATTGGGTTTGGAGACCCAGTACTTC. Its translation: CASSLLGLETQYF.

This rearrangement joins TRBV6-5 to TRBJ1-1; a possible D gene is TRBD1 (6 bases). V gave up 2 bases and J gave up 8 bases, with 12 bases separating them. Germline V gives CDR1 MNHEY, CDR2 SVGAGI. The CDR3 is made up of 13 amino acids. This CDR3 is CASSYGVGGEAFF. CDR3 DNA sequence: TGTGCCAGCAGTTACGGCGTCGGGGGCGAAGCTTTCTTT.

CDR3 region: CASSSPTGLMPRGANVLTF. DNA for the CDR3: TGTGCCAGCAGCTCCCCCACGGGACTCATGCCTCGGGGGGCCAACGTCCTGACTTTC. The chain is built from TRBV7-9 and TRBJ2-6; weak D call: TRBD2 (6 bases). CDR1 and CDR2 (germline): SEHNR, FQNEAQ (reference sequence). The CDR3 consists of 19 residues. V was cut by 4 bases and J by 4 bases, with 23 bases left in between.

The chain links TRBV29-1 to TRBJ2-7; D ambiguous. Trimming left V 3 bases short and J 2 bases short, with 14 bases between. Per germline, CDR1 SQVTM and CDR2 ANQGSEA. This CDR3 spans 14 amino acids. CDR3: CSVESGPLTYEQYF. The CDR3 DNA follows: TGCAGCGTTGAGTCGGGTCCTCTTACCTACGAGCAGTACTTC.

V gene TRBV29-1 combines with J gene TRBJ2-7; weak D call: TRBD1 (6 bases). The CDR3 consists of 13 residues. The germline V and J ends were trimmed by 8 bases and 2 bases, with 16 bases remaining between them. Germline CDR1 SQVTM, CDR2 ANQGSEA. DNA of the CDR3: TGCAGCACCTGGGACGGGGACACCTACGAGCAGTACTTC. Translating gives CSTWDGDTYEQYF.

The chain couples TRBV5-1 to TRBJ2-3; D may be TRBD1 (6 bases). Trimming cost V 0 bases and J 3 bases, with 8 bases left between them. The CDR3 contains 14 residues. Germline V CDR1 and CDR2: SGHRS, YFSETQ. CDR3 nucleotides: TGCGCCAGCAGCTTGGGAGGGGGTACAGATACGCAGTATTTT. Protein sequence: CASSLGGGTDTQYF.

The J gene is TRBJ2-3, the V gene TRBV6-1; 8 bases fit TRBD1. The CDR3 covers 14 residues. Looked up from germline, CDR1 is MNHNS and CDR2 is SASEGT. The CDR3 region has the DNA TGTGCTACCGGACAGGGCTCCATCACAGATACGCAGTATTTT. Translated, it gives CATGQGSITDTQYF.

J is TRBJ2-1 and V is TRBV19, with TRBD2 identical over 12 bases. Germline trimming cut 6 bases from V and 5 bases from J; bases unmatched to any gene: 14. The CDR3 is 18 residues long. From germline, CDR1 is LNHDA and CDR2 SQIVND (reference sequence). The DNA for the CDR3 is TGTGCCAGTAGCAGTACCCTGGGACTAGCGGGCCCTGACAATGAGCAGTTCTTC. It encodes CASSSTLGLAGPDNEQFF.

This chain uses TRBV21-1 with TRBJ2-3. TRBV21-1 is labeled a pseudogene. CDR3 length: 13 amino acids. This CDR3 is CASSKWDSDTQYF. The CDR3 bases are TGTGCCAGCAGCAAGTGGGATTCAGATACGCAGTATTTT.

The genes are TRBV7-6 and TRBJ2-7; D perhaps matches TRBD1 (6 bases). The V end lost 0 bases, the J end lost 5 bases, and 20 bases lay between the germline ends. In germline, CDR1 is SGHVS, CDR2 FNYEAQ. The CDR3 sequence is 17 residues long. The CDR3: CASSLALAGEIVDEQYF. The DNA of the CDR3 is TGTGCCAGCAGCTTAGCGCTGGCAGGGGAAATAGTCGACGAGCAGTACTTC.

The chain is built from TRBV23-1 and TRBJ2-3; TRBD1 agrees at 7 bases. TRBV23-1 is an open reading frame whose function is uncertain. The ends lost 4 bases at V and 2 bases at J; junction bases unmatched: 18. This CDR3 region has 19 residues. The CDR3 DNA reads TGCGCCAGCAGTCTCAGGAGGTCCATTACAGGGGATTCCACAGATACGCAGTATTTT. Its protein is CASSLRRSITGDSTDTQYF.

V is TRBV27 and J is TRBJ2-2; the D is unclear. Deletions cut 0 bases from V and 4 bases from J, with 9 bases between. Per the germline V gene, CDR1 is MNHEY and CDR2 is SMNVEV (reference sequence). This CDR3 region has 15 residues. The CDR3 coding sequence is TGTGCCAGCAGTTTATCTAGCTCGGGCACCGGGGAGCTGTTTTTT. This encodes CASSLSSSGTGELFF.

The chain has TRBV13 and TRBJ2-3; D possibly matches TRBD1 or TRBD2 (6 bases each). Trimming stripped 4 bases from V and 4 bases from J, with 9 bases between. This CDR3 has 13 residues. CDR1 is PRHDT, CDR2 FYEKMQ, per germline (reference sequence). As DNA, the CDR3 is TGTGCCAGCAGCTCCCGGGGGCCAGATACGCAGTATTTT. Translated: CASSSRGPDTQYF.

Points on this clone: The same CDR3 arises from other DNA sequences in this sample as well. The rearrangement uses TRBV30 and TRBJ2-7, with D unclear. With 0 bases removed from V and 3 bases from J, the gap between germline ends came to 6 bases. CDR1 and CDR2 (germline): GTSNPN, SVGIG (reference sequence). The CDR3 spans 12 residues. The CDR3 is CAWSVVDYEQYF. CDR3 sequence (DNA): TGTGCCTGGAGTGTAGTTGACTACGAGCAGTACTTC. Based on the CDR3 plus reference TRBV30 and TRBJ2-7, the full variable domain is SQTIHQWPATLVQPVGSPLSLECTVEGTSNPNLYWYRQAAGRGLQLLFYSVGIGQISSEVPQNLSASRPQDRQFILSSKKLLLSDSGFYLCAWSVVDYEQYFGPGTRLTVT.

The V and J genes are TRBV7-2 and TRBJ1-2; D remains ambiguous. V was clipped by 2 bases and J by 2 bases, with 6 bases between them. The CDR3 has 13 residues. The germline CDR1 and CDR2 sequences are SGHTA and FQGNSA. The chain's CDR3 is CASSLRKNYGYTF. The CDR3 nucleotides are TGTGCCAGCAGCTTACGGAAGAACTATGGCTACACCTTC.

CDR3 nucleotides: TGTGCCAGCAGCCTCGATCACTTACTAGCGGCGAATGGGGACAATGAGCAGTTCTTC. Protein sequence: CASSLDHLLAANGDNEQFF. This rearrangement joins TRBV11-2 to TRBJ2-1; 8 positions match TRBD2. This CDR3 region has 19 residues. V shed 5 bases and J 5 bases; nucleotides not matched to a gene: 20. Germline values: CDR1 SGHAT, CDR2 FQNNGV.

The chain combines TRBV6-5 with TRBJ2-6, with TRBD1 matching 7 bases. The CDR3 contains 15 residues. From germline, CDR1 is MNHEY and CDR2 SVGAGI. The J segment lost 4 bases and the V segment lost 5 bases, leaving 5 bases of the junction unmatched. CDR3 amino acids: CASSGTGDGANVLTF. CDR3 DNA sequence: TGTGCCAGCAGTGGAACAGGGGACGGGGCCAACGTCCTGACTTTC.